Sequencing of this T cell receptor (beta chain) was carried out in a study of blood T cell repertoires in COVID-19. Whole-study context: Donors in the United States, Italy and Spain gave samples during acute or convalescent COVID-19. In each case, the material was cDNA or gDNA derived from T cells, B-cell-depleted T cells, or PBMCs.

The length of the CDR3 is 17 residues. After removal of 6 bases from V and 3 bases from J, the junction contained 13 bases not matched to a gene. Germline CDR1 MDHEN, CDR2 SYDVKM. The count of this clone is one. Authors' analysis steps: Amplification with reference gene primers provided the estimates of nucleated cell counts. The protocol was immunoSEQ multiplex PCR, while the TCRdb copy is restricted to in-frame clones and leaves out a portion. That table gives V, J and clone size, and the DNA gave D and trimming. Among 310,000 or so clones listed, roughly 87% were seen once. The Seattle site enrolled patients during active infection and followed them longitudinally.

The clonotype originates from a man younger than 40 with COVID-19, enrolled during active disease. Sequencing was performed on peripheral blood. This sequence joins TRBV28 and TRBJ2-1; 8 positions agree with TRBD2. The CDR3 loop is CASRPPGAGGDYNEQFF. CDR3 nucleotide sequence: TGTGCCAGCAGGCCTCCCGGGGCCGGGGGGGACTACAATGAGCAGTTCTTC.